These 20 T cell receptor beta chains share one sample of origin, sequenced in a study of blood T cells in healthy people across ages. Then a second PCR, running roughly 7 to 11 cycles, was carried out with a sample-barcoded 5' primer and a J-beta primer mix. Each CDR3 protein is one row after TCRdb ran MiXCR on the 5' RACE reads. The top ten hold around 8% of the sample, which has more than 1.4 million distinct CDR3 sequences, approximately 40% seen once. The sequenced sample consisted of blood. These receptors all stem from a woman under 30 in good health.

The chain is built from TRBV3-1 and TRBJ1-5, with unresolved D. CDR1 and CDR2 from the germline V gene are LGHDT and YNNKEL (reference sequence). This CDR3 has 16 residues. Trimming stripped 0 bases from V and 4 bases from J, with 13 bases between. This CDR3 reads CASSQDYSGFNQPQHF. The CDR3, as DNA: TGTGCCAGCAGCCAAGATTATTCGGGGTTTAATCAGCCCCAGCATTTT.

The chain has TRBV10-3 and TRBJ2-7, with 13 nucleotides matching TRBD2. The CDR3 loop spans 18 amino acids. Germline V gene lookup returns CDR1 ENHRY and CDR2 SYGVKD. Trimming removed 6 bases from V and 2 bases from J; junction bases left unmatched: 13. Here the CDR3 DNA reads TGTGCCATCAGATCCGGGACTAGCGGGACCTATGGCCCCTACGAGCAGTACTTC. Translating gives CAIRSGTSGTYGPYEQYF.

The count of this clonotype is one. V is TRBV28 and J is TRBJ2-3; D is possibly TRBD2 (5 bases). Between the trimmed V and J ends, which lost 5 bases and 1 base, there was a span of 13 bases. CDR3 length: 15 residues. The germline V gene encodes CDR1 MDHEN and CDR2 SYDVKM. The CDR3 sequence: CASSLPEGGTDTQYF. CDR3 nucleotide sequence: TGTGCCAGCAGTCTCCCCGAGGGTGGCACAGATACGCAGTATTTT. Using reference TRBV28 and TRBJ2-3 for the parts outside the CDR3, the full variable domain is DVKVTQSSRYLVKRTGEKVFLECVQDMDHENMFWYRQDPGLGLRLIYFSYDVKMKEKGDIPEGYSVSREKKERFSLILESASTNQTSMYLCASSLPEGGTDTQYFGPGTRLTVL.

This clonotype came up a few times. The chain couples TRBV9 to TRBJ2-7; TRBD1 or TRBD2 may be the D gene (6 bases each). Germline assignment: CDR1 SGDLS and CDR2 YYNGEE. This CDR3 spans 14 amino acids. The V end lost 0 bases, the J end lost 5 bases, and 12 bases lay between the germline ends. CDR3 protein: CASSVGGGLDEQYF. The CDR3 coding sequence is TGTGCCAGCAGCGTAGGTGGGGGGCTCGACGAGCAGTACTTC.

J is TRBJ2-3 and V is TRBV4-3; D could derive from TRBD1 or TRBD2 (5 bases each). The CDR3 spans 12 residues. The germline CDR1 and CDR2 sequences are LGHNA and YSLEER. V was pared by 1 base and J by 6 bases, with 5 bases between. The CDR3 is CASSQGDDTQYF. In nucleotides, the CDR3 is TGCGCCAGCAGCCAAGGGGACGATACGCAGTATTTT.

V gene TRBV27 combines with J gene TRBJ2-3, with D hard to call. The CDR3 contains 14 residues. V lost 0 bases to trimming and J lost 6 bases, with 10 bases between them. From germline, CDR1 is MNHEY and CDR2 SMNVEV (reference sequence). The CDR3 DNA reads TGTGCCAGCAGTTTATCCCTACCTGGGGATACGCAGTATTTT. As protein: CASSLSLPGDTQYF.

The chain has TRBV28 and TRBJ2-7, with TRBD1 identical over 7 bases. CDR1 MDHEN and CDR2 SYDVKM come from the germline V gene. The CDR3 covers 13 residues. Losses at the gene ends were 7 bases for V and 0 bases for J; bases not matched to a gene: 3. CDR3 nucleotide sequence: TGTGCCAGCAAAAAGGGGGCCTCCTACGAGCAGTACTTC. This gives the protein CASKKGASYEQYF.

The chain carries TRBV6-1 and TRBJ1-5, with 9 bases that match TRBD1. Per the germline V gene, CDR1 is MNHNS and CDR2 is SASEGT. The CDR3 extends over 17 amino acids. V was clipped by 5 bases and J by 0 bases; unmatched bases: 8. In nucleotides, the CDR3 is TGTGCCAGCAGTCCCCGGACAGGGGTGAGTAGCAATCAGCCCCAGCATTTT. It codes for CASSPRTGVSSNQPQHF.

This clonotype came up many times. As DNA, the CDR3 is TGTGCCGCCGGGCCTCTCCAAGAGACCCAGTACTTC. It is translated as CAAGPLQETQYF. The gene calls are TRBV10-3 and TRBJ2-5; no firm D call. Germline V lookup: CDR1 ENHRY, CDR2 SYGVKD. Trimming shortened V by 11 bases and J by 1 base, and 11 bases separated the two germline ends. This CDR3 comprises 12 residues.

This clonotype was seen a handful of times. This sequence joins TRBV3-1 and TRBJ1-4; no reliable D call. The V gene's germline CDR1 is LGHDT and CDR2 YNNKEL (reference sequence). V was shortened by 3 bases and J by 8 bases, with 13 bases between the two germline ends. The CDR3 is made up of 14 amino acids. CDR3 DNA: TGTGCCAGCAGCCACCCAGGAGCGGAGGAAAAACTGTTTTTT. Translation: CASSHPGAEEKLFF.

This clonotype was seen many times. The chain combines TRBV7-2 with TRBJ2-3; tentatively, D is TRBD1 or TRBD2 (5 bases each). With 2 bases removed from V and 0 bases from J, the gap between germline ends came to 6 bases. In germline, CDR1 is SGHTA, CDR2 FQGNSA. The CDR3 has 14 residues. The CDR3 loop reads CASSLWGSTDTQYF. CDR3 nucleotide sequence: TGTGCCAGCAGCTTATGGGGGAGCACAGATACGCAGTATTTT. The complete variable domain, with remaining parts taken from reference TRBV7-2 and TRBJ2-3, reads GAGVSQSPSNKVTEKGKDVELRCDPISGHTALYWYRQSLGQGLEFLIYFQGNSAPDKSGLPSDRFSAERTGGSVSTLTIQRTQQEDSAVYLCASSLWGSTDTQYFGPGTRLTVL.

V is TRBV5-6 and J is TRBJ2-3, with TRBD1 matching 10 bases. Germline CDR1 is SGHDT and CDR2 is YYEEEE. There are 15 residues in the CDR3. V was pared by 2 bases and J by 5 bases, with 5 bases of the junction left unmatched. The CDR3 loop is CASSFSGTGVDTQYF. CDR3 DNA: TGTGCCAGCAGCTTCTCCGGGACAGGGGTAGATACGCAGTATTTT.

The J gene is TRBJ2-2, the V gene TRBV3-1; D call uncertain. V was pared by 3 bases and J by 3 bases, with 5 bases between. The CDR3 sequence is 13 residues long. Germline V lookup: CDR1 LGHDT, CDR2 YNNKEL (reference sequence). The CDR3, as DNA: TGTGCCAGCAGCCACCCTTACACCGGGGAGCTGTTTTTT. Its translation is CASSHPYTGELFF.

In this sample, this clonotype turned up once. The chain uses TRBV21-1 and TRBJ1-5; TRBD1, as called in the table, went unchecked against the DNA. TRBV21-1 is shown as a pseudogene. This CDR3 has 18 residues. In DNA form, the CDR3 reads TGTGCCAGCAGCAAAGGACGAGGGGGCGGAAGTCGGAATCAGCCCCAGCATTTT. Residues: CASSKGRGGGSRNQPQHF.

This clonotype was found a few times. The gene calls are TRBV27 and TRBJ2-7; D is possibly TRBD2 (6 bases). Trimming pared 4 bases from V and 5 bases from J, leaving 18 bases between. The germline CDR1 and CDR2 sequences are MNHEY and SMNVEV (reference sequence). The CDR3 length is 15 residues. The CDR3 DNA reads as TGTGCCAGCAGTTCCTTGGCAGGAGGGCTGGACGAGCAGTACTTC. Protein: CASSSLAGGLDEQYF.

This clonotype has only a few counts. The chain is built from TRBV10-3 and TRBJ1-2; D is ambiguous. This CDR3 contains 13 residues. CDR1 and CDR2 (germline): ENHRY, SYGVKD. Trimming stripped 3 bases from V and 2 bases from J, with 7 bases between. The CDR3, as DNA: TGTGCCATCAGTGATCAAAACAACTATGGCTACACCTTC. Translating gives CAISDQNNYGYTF.

The V call is TRBV3-1, the J call TRBJ2-5; D ambiguous. CDR1 is LGHDT, CDR2 YNNKEL, per germline (reference sequence). The V gene lost 6 bases and the J gene lost 2 bases, with 13 bases spanning the gap. The CDR3 runs to 14 residues. CDR3 residues: CASSAAMGQETQYF. The CDR3 DNA is TGTGCCAGCAGTGCTGCAATGGGACAAGAGACCCAGTACTTC.

This clonotype was found a few times. This sequence joins TRBV29-1 and TRBJ2-1; 10 positions agree with TRBD1. Per the germline V gene, CDR1 is SQVTM and CDR2 is ANQGSEA. This CDR3 has 15 amino acids. V gave up 2 bases and J gave up 6 bases; unmatched junction bases: 7. DNA for the CDR3: TGCAGCGTTGAAATGAGGGACAGGGGATTCAATGAGCAGTTCTTC. It specifies CSVEMRDRGFNEQFF.

The chain combines TRBV30 with TRBJ1-1; TRBD1 agrees at 7 bases. The length of the CDR3 is 14 residues. V gave up 2 bases and J gave up 3 bases; unmatched junction bases: 6. Germline-derived CDR1 and CDR2 are GTSNPN and SVGIG (reference sequence). Here the CDR3 reads CAWSMTGIYTEAFF. In nucleotides, the CDR3 is TGTGCCTGGAGTATGACAGGGATCTACACTGAAGCTTTCTTT.

This clonotype was recorded a few times. This chain connects TRBV20-1 to TRBJ1-1; maybe TRBD1 (6 bases). In germline, CDR1 is DFQATT, CDR2 SNEGSKA (reference sequence). V gave up 6 bases and J gave up 5 bases, with 19 bases separating them. The CDR3 spans 14 residues. CDR3 amino acids: CSAPKQGGPTEAFF. For the CDR3, the DNA is TGCAGTGCGCCGAAACAGGGAGGGCCGACTGAAGCTTTCTTT.